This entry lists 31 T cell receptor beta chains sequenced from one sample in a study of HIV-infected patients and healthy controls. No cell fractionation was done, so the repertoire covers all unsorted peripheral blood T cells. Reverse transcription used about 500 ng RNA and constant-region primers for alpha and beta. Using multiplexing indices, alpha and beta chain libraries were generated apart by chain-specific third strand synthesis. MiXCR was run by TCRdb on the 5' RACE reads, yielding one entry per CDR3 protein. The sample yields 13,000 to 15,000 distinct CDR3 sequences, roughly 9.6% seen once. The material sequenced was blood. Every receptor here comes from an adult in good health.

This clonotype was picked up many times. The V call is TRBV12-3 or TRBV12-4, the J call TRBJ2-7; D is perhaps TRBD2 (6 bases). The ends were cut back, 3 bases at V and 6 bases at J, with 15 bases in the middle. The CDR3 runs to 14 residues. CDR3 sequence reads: CASSLGGGLSEQYF. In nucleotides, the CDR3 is TGTGCCAGCAGTTTGGGGGGTGGTTTGAGCGAGCAGTACTTC.

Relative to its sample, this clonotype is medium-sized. The CDR3 bases are TGTGCCAGCAGCTTAGCGCACTGGAATTCACCCCTCCACTTT. Its protein is CASSLAHWNSPLHF. The V and J genes are TRBV7-2 and TRBJ1-6; D gene uncertain. The V and J ends lost 0 bases and 7 bases respectively, with 7 bases between them. CDR1 and CDR2 from the germline V gene are SGHTA and FQGNSA. The length of the CDR3 is 14 residues.

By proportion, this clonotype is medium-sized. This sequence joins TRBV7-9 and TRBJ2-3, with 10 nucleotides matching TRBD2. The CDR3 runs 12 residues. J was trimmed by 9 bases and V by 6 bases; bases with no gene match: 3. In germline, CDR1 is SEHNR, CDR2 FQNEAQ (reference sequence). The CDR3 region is CASRLTSGTQYF. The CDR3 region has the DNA TGTGCCAGCAGGCTGACTAGCGGGACGCAGTATTTT.

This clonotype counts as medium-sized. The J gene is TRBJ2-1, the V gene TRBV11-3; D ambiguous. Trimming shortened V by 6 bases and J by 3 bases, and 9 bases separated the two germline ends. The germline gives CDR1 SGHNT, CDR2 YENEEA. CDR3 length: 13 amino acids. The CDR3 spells CASRSPNYNEQFF. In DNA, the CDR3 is TGTGCCAGCAGGTCCCCGAACTACAATGAGCAGTTCTTC.

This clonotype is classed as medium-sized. This CDR3 reads CASSLSVGTNTGELFF. The DNA for the CDR3 is TGTGCCAGCAGCTTATCTGTGGGTACGAACACCGGGGAGCTGTTTTTT. V and J are TRBV7-9 and TRBJ2-2; D gene unclear. The V end was cut by 2 bases, the J end by 0 bases, with 10 bases between. This CDR3 has 16 amino acids. The germline V gene has CDR1 SEHNR and CDR2 FQNEAQ (reference sequence). Full variable domain (missing parts from reference TRBV7-9 and TRBJ2-2): DTGVSQNPRHKITKRGQNVTFRCDPISEHNRLYWYRQTLGQGPEFLTYFQNEAQLEKSRLLSDRFSAERPKGSFSTLEIQRTEQGDSAMYLCASSLSVGTNTGELFFGEGSRLTVL.

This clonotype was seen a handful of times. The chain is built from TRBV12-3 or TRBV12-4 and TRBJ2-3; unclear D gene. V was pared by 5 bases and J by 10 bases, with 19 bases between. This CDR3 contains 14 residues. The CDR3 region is CASSRLTLDNPQYF. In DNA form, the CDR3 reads TGTGCCAGCAGTCGACTTACCCTCGACAATCCGCAGTATTTT.

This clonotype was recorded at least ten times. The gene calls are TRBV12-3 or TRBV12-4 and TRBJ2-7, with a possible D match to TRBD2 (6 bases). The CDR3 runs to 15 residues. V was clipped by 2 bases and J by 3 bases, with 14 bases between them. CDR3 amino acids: CASSLRVGGVYEQYF. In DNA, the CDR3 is TGTGCCAGCAGTTTAAGGGTCGGAGGGGTCTACGAGCAGTACTTC.

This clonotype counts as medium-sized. The CDR3 protein is CSASMRQGRNEQYF. CDR3 DNA: TGCAGTGCTAGTATGCGACAGGGGAGGAACGAGCAGTACTTC. This chain joins TRBV20-1 and TRBJ2-7; 8 nucleotides agree with TRBD1. In germline, CDR1 is DFQATT, CDR2 SNEGSKA (reference sequence). The CDR3 consists of 14 residues. V shed 3 bases and J 5 bases; nucleotides not matched to a gene: 9.

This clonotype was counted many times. CDR3 DNA: TGTGCCACCAGCGCGGGACTAGCAGTCTCCGAGCAGTACTTC. As protein: CATSAGLAVSEQYF. This rearrangement joins TRBV15 to TRBJ2-7, with 9 positions matching TRBD2. Unmatched junction bases numbered 8, after V lost 5 bases and J lost 6 bases. In germline, CDR1 is LNHNV, CDR2 YYDKDF (reference sequence). CDR3 size: 14 residues.

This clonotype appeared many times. CDR3 DNA: TGTGCCAGCAGCTACCGGGACCTAACTAGCACAGATACGCAGTATTTT. Residues: CASSYRDLTSTDTQYF. The V gene is TRBV7-2, the J gene TRBJ2-3; perhaps D is TRBD1 or TRBD2 (5 bases each). The germline V gene encodes CDR1 SGHTA and CDR2 FQGNSA. This CDR3 contains 16 residues. The V end lost 4 bases, the J end lost 0 bases, and 14 bases lay between the germline ends.

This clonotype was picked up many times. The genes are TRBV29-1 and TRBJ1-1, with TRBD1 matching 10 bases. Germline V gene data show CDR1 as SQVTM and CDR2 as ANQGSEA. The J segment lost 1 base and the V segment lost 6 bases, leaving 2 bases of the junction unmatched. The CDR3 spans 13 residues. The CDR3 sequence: CSVRTGGNTEAFF. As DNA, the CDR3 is TGCAGCGTGAGGACAGGGGGGAACACTGAAGCTTTCTTT.

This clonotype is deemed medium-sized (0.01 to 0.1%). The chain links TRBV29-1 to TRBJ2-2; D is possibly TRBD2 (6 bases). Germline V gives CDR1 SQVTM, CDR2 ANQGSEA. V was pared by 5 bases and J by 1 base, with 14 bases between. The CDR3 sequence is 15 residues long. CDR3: CSVPLGGMNTGELFF. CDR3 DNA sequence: TGCAGCGTTCCATTGGGGGGAATGAACACCGGGGAGCTGTTTTTT.

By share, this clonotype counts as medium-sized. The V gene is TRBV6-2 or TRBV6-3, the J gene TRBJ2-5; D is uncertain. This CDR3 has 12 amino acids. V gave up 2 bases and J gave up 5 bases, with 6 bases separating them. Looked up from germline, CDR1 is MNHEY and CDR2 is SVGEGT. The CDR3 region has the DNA TGTGCCAGCAGTTACACAAGGGAGACCCAGTACTTC. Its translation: CASSYTRETQYF.

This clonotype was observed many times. This CDR3 is CASSFQGSSGNTIYF. The DNA of the CDR3 is TGTGCCAGCAGTTTTCAGGGCAGCTCTGGAAACACCATATATTTT. The V call is TRBV28, the J call TRBJ1-3; possibly TRBD1 for D (5 bases). The CDR3 is 15 residues long. Germline V CDR1 and CDR2: MDHEN, SYDVKM. The ends were cut back, 3 bases at V and 0 bases at J, with 9 bases in the middle.

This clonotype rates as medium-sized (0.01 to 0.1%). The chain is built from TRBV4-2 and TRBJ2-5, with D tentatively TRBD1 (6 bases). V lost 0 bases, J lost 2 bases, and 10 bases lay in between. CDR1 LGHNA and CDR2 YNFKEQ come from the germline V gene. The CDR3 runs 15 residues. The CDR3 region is CASSQDGTRQETQYF. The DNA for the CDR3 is TGTGCCAGCAGCCAAGACGGGACAAGACAAGAGACCCAGTACTTC.

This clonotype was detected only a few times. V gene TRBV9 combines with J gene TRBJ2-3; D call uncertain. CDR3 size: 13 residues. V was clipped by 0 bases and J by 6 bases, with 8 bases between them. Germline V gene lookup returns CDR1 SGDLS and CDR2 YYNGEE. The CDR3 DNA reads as TGTGCCAGCAGCGTAGTCTCAGCTGATACGCAGTATTTT. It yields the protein CASSVVSADTQYF.

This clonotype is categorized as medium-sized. The CDR3 protein is CASSFWAVEQFF. The CDR3 bases are TGTGCCAGCAGTTTCTGGGCGGTTGAGCAGTTCTTC. The V and J genes are TRBV12-3 or TRBV12-4 and TRBJ2-1; D gene uncertain. The CDR3 length is 12 residues. V was shortened by 3 bases and J by 9 bases, with 9 bases between the two germline ends.

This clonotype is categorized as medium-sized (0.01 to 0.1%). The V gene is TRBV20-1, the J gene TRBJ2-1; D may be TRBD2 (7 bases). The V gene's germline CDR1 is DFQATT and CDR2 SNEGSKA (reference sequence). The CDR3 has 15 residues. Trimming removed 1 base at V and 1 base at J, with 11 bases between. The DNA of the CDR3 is TGCAGTGCTAGAGCCGAGGGGGGGTCCTACAATGAGCAGTTCTTC. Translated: CSARAEGGSYNEQFF.

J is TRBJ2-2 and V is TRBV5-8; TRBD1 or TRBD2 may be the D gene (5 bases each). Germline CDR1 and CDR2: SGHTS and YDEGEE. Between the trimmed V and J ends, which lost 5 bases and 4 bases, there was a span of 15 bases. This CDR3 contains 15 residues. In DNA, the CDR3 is TGTGCCAGCAGGAGGGGAGCGCTGGCCACCGGGGAGCTGTTTTTT. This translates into CASRRGALATGELFF.

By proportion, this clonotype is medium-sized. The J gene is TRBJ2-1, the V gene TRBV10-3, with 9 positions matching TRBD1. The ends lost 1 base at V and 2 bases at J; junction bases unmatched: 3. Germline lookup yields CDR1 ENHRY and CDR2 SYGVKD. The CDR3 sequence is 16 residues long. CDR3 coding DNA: TGTGCCATCAGTGAGTTGACAGGGGGGACCTACAATGAGCAGTTCTTC. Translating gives CAISELTGGTYNEQFF.

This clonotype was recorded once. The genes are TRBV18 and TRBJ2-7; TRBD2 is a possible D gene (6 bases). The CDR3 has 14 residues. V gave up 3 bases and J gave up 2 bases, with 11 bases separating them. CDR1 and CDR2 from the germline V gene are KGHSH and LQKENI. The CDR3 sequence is CASSPEGLTYEQYF. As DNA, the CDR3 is TGTGCCAGCTCACCCGAAGGACTAACCTACGAGCAGTACTTC.

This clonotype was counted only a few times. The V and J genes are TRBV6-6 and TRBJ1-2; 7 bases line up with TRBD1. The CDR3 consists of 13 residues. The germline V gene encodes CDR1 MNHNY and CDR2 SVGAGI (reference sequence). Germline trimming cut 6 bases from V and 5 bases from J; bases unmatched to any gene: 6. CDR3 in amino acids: CASSLTGDYGYTF. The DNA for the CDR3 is TGTGCCAGCAGCCTTACAGGGGATTATGGCTACACCTTC.

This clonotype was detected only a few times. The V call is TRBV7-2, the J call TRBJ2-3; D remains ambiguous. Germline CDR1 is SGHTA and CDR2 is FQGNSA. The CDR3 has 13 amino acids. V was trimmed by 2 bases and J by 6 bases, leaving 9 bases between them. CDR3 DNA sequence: TGTGCCAGCAGCTTATCAGAGGATGATACGCAGTATTTT. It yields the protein CASSLSEDDTQYF.

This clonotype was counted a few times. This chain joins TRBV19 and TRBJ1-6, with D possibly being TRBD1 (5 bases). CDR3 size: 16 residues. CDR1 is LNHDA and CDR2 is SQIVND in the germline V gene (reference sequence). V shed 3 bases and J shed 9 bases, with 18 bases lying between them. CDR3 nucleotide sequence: TGTGCCAGTAGTATTCAATCGACAGCCCGTTCTTCACCCCTCCACTTT. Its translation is CASSIQSTARSSPLHF.

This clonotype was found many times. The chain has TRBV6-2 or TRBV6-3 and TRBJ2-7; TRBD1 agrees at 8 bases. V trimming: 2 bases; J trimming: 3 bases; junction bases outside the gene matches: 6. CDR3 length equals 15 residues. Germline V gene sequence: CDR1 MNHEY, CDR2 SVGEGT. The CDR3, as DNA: TGTGCCAGCAGTTACCACGGACAGGGAAGCTACGAGCAGTACTTC. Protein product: CASSYHGQGSYEQYF.

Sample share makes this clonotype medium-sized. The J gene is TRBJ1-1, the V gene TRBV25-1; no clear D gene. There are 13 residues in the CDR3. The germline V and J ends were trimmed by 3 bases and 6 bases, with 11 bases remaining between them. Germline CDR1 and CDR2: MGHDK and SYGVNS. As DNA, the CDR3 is TGTGCCAGCAGTGACTACCGAGTCTCTGAAGCTTTCTTT. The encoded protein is CASSDYRVSEAFF.

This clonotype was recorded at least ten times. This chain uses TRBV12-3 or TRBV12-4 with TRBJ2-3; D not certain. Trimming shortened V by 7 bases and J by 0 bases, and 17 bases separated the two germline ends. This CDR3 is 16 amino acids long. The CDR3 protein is CASTPSGAPSTDTQYF. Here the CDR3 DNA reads TGTGCCAGCACCCCTAGTGGAGCGCCTAGCACAGATACGCAGTATTTT.

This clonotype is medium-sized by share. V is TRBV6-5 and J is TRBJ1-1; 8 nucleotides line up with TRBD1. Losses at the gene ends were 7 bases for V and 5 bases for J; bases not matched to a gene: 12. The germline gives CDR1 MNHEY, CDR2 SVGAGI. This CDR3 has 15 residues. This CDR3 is CASTGTGRGGTEAFF. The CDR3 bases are TGTGCCAGCACCGGGACAGGCCGGGGTGGGACTGAAGCTTTCTTT.

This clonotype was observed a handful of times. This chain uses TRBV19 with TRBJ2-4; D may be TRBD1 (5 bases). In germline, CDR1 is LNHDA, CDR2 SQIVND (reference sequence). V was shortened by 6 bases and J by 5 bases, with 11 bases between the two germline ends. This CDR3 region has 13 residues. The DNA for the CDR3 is TGTGCCAGTAGGATGACAGTACAAAACATTCAGTACTTC. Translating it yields CASRMTVQNIQYF. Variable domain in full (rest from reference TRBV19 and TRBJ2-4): DGGITQSPKYLFRKEGQNVTLSCEQNLNHDAMYWYRQDPGQGLRLIYYSQIVNDFQKGDIAEGYSVSREKKESFPLTVTSAQKNPTAFYLCASRMTVQNIQYFGAGTRLSVL.

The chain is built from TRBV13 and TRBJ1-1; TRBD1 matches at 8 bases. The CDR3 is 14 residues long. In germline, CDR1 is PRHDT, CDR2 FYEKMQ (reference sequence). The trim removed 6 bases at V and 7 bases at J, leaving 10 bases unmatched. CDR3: CASRRTGLLLEAFF. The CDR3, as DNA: TGTGCCAGCAGACGGACAGGGCTCCTTCTTGAAGCTTTCTTT. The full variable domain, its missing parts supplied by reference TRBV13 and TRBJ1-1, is AAGVIQSPRHLIKEKRETATLKCYPIPRHDTVYWYQQGPGQDPQFLISFYEKMQSDKGSIPDRFSAQQFSDYHSELNMSSLELGDSALYFCASRRTGLLLEAFFGQGTRLTVV.

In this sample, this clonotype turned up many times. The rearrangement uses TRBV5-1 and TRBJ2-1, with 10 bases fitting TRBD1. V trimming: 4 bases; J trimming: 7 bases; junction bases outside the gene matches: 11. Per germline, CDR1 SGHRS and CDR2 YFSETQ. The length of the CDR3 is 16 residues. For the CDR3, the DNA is TGCGCCAGCAGCCACATACGGGACAGGGGATTTAATGAGCAGTTCTTC. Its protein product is CASSHIRDRGFNEQFF. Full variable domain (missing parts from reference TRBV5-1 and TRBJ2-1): KAGVTQTPRYLIKTRGQQVTLSCSPISGHRSVSWYQQTPGQGLQFLFEYFSETQRNKGNFPGRFSGRQFSNSRSEMNVSTLELGDSALYLCASSHIRDRGFNEQFFGPGTRLTVL.